This paragraph covers one T cell receptor (beta chain) sequence. Its binding antigen is unknown. The record has no base qualities; no much larger clone is one base away. The data are from a study of beta chain features in type 1 diabetes (dated by TCRdb to 2016 to 2019). Regarding the study in general: No differences in mean age, gender distribution, total cell number or subset yield were found between patients and healthy donors. A total of just under 110,000,000 sorted cells were examined across all samples, and RNA yield correlated strongly with the number of cells per subset. In the study, TCRB repertoires of sorted circulating CD4+ T cell subsets from recently diagnosed type 1 diabetes patients were compared with those of matched healthy donors. Regulatory and stem cell-like memory subsets were isolated from only 8 patients and about eight healthy donors, whereas naive and central memory subsets came from all 30 or so donors. Overall results and qualifications from the work: Naive, central memory and regulatory TCRB repertoires appeared more similar among patients than among healthy donors. Because cDNA was sequenced instead of genomic DNA, activated cells with high expression could be over-represented, although the groups did not differ in activation or CD3 levels. Only small numbers of individuals were included in the HLA sub-analyses, which left unresolved whether HLA type had any influence on TCRB rearrangement. PCR may preferentially amplify shorter templates, but because patient and control samples were amplified and corrected together, any resulting skew would affect both groups equally. Type 1 diabetes patients showed a moderate but significant shortening of TCRB CDR3 length in all four CD4+ subsets. At VDJ recombination sites, patients with type 1 diabetes made fewer insertions and deleted more nucleotides, a pattern implying thymic rearrangement abnormalities.

Each donor gave one peripheral blood draw, averaging approximately 110 mL, which was collected into heparinised tubes. Naive, central memory, regulatory and stem cell-like memory CD4+ T cells were sorted on a BD FACSAria II using a panel including CD45RO, CCR7, CD25, CD127, CD95 and CD27. All sorted populations exceeded 95% purity. Right away, PBMCs were isolated by Lymphoprep density gradient centrifugation and were stained directly, with no culture step. So that batch effects would be minimized, each experiment stained and sorted samples in pairs, pairing one healthy donor with one patient. The High Capacity cDNA Reverse Transcription Kit was used to reverse transcribe all of the isolated RNA, meaning that expressed TCRB transcripts were what got sequenced. Stem cell-like memory T cell samples underwent survey-depth immunoSEQ sequencing, averaging about 910,000 total reads per sample. Sorted cells were lysed in RLT buffer and RNA was extracted with DNase-treated RNeasy Micro or Mini kits, depending on cell number. To prevent cross-contamination, every cell subset was processed on its own, while patient and healthy donor samples were processed together. TCRB sequences were amplified from cDNA with the immunoSEQ multiplex PCR, producing 87-bp fragments spanning the CDR3 region. Sequencing of the amplicons was performed on the Illumina HiSeq platform. The study's own analysis went as follows. PCR bias was computationally corrected using synthetic template baselines, reads within Hamming distance 2 were collapsed, and singletons that could not be merged were discarded. Reads were aligned against IMGT so that V, D and J genes, CDR3 length and insertions or deletions at six rearrangement sites could be assigned. Within each subset, clonotype counts were normalized to the number of sorted cells before true diversity and Gini coefficients were calculated with the tcR R package. The overlap coefficient, calculated on TCRB nucleotide sequences, was used to measure repertoire sharing. Sourced from immuneACCESS, this table was stored by TCRdb with only in-frame sequences that have V and J called. A share of the clones is absent; for the studies checked, an unresolved V gene accounts for under half, and the remainder has no known explanation. The V and J calls and the clone size are those of that table, but D and trimming were determined from the DNA. The sample table records about 19,000 clones; 40% to 60% of these occur just once. Around 0.45% of the sample comes from the top ten.

Sequencing was carried out using stem cell memory CD4+ T cells from blood. The cell subset or site label on this specimen signifies: stem cell-like memory CD4+ T cells. This TCR was sampled from a man younger than 35 in good health.

The base sequence is TGTGCCAGCAGCTTAACGTCGGGACAGGATTCGAAGCAGTTCTTC. This sequence encodes CASSLTSGQDSKQFF. The rearrangement joined TRBV7-3 to TRBJ2-1, with 8 bases aligning to TRBD1. CDR1 is given as SGHTA and CDR2 as FQGTGA, both from the germline V gene. The CDR3 starts with the cysteine, ends with the phenylalanine, and has 15 residues. Of the read, only the CDR3 DNA is kept; its 45 bases are in frame from base 1. Clipping removes 0 bases from V and 11 bases from J, with 9 as the unmatched junction base count.